This T cell receptor beta chain appears in the sequencing data of a study of blood T cell repertoires in COVID-19. On the study more broadly: Acute and convalescent COVID-19 samples came from the United States, Italy and Spain.

The germline CDR1 and CDR2 sequences are SGHVS and FQNEAQ. V was trimmed by 5 bases and J by 5 bases, leaving 12 bases between them. The CDR3 is made up of 13 amino acids. Ages ranged from roughly 18 to 95 years, with residence in some 25 US areas. Cohort placement rested on clinical history that participants reported themselves. Two consecutive negative NP/OP PCR tests, clearance, or resolved symptoms defined Cohort 3 recovery. Measured with immunoSEQ multiplex PCR; TCRdb has only the in-frame clones, and not every one. This repertoire shows 250,000 to 350,000 clones, roughly 88% found once; its top ten account for roughly 4%.

The rearrangement links TRBV7-8 to TRBJ2-5, with D maybe TRBD2 (6 bases). This sequence originates from a woman between 25 and 40 years old who had recovered from COVID-19. Sequencing used PBMCs or T cells enriched from blood (not recorded which). CDR3 sequence: CASSGRTTETQYF. CDR3 bases: TGTGCCAGCAGCGGGCGGACTACCGAGACCCAGTACTTC.